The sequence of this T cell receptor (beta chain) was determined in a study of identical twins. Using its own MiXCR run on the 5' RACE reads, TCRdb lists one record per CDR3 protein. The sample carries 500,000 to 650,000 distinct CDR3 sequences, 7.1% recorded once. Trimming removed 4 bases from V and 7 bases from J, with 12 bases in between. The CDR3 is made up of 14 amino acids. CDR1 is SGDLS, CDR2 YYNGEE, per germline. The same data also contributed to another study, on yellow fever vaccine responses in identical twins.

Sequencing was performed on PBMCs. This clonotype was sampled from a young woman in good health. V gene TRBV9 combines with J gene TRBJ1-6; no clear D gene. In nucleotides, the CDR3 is TGTGCCAGCAGCACCGACCCGGAGAATTCACCCCTCCACTTT. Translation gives CASSTDPENSPLHF.